Sequencing of this T cell receptor (beta chain) was carried out in a study of shared clonotypes between healthy human individuals. Running of the assay took place at deep level. Per the study methods: ImmunoSEQ only sent back junction sequences with no quality scores, so filtering was done differently. This table comes from immunoSEQ multiplex PCR, and its TCRdb copy is limited to in-frame clones, with some not included. That table is the source of V, J and clone size, and D and trimming were worked out from the DNA. This table holds approximately 2.4 million clones, under 97% found once. Trimming cost V 7 bases and J 6 bases; bases outside gene matches: 6. The CDR3 has 13 residues. Germline loops: CDR1 SNHLY, CDR2 FYNNEI.

Sequenced sample: naive CD4+ T cells sorted from blood. Subset here: CD45RA+ positively selected. This chain links TRBV2 with TRBJ2-7, with TRBD2 identical over 10 bases. This receptor was obtained from a man younger than 35 in good health. The CDR3 DNA is TGTGCCAGCAATCTAGCGGGAGTATCCGAGCAGTACTTC. It encodes CASNLAGVSEQYF.